The source of this T cell receptor (beta chain) is a study of identical twins. Study-wide results and caveats: Whereas memory repertoires showed no such difference, abundant cord blood beta clonotypes carried fewer insertions. Monozygotic twins shared more out-of-frame TCR alpha than recombination models predicted. Conclusions were drawn cross-sectionally by statistical analysis, without following the same donors.

Trimming took off 0 bases at V and 0 bases at J, with 12 bases between the two ends. CDR1 and CDR2 (germline): SGHRS, YFSETQ. This CDR3 comprises 16 residues. Concerning this clonotype itself: Its target is unknown.

Template switching added a universal primer binding site, and final cDNA carried unique molecular identifiers. TCRdb called the 5' RACE reads again in MiXCR, with one record for every CDR3 protein. The data show roughly 1.6 million distinct CDR3 sequences, around a third seen once. The sample taken for sequencing was cord blood. The TCR comes from a newborn girl in good health. V gene TRBV5-1 combines with J gene TRBJ1-2; maybe TRBD1 (5 bases). The CDR3: CASSLDPTGPNYGYTF. CDR3 nucleotide sequence: TGCGCCAGCAGCTTGGACCCCACAGGTCCTAACTATGGCTACACCTTC.